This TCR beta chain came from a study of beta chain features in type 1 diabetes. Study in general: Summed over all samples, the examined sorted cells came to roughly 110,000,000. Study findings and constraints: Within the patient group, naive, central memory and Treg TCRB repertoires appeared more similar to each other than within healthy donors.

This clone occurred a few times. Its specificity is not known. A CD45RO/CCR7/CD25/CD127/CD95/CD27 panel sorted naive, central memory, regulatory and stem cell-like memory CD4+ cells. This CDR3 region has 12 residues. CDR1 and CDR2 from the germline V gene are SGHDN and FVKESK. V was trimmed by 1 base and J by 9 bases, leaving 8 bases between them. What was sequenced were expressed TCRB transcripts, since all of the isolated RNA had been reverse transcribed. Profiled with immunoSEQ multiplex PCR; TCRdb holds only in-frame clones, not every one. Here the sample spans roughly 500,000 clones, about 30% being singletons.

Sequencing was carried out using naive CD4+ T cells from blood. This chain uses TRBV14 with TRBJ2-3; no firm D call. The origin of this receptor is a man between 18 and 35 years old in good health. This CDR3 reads CASSQGPGTQYF. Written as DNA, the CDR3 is TGTGCCAGCAGCCAAGGGCCGGGCACGCAGTATTTT.